This T cell receptor beta chain derives from a study of T cells in narcolepsy. CDR1 and CDR2 (germline): SGHTA, FQGNSA. V lost 2 bases and J 8 bases, leaving 6 bases between the germline ends. CDR3 size: 11 residues. Sequencing used immunoSEQ multiplex PCR; TCRdb keeps in-frame clones, though not all of them. Of some 25,000 clones detected, around 85% appear once; the ten largest clones hold 1.3%. Notes on this clone: What it binds is unknown.

Study findings and constraints: Same-patient CSF and blood CD4+ T cell clonotypes included HCRT-specific and TRIB2-specific autoreactive ones. In some patient and control memory CD4+ samples, autoreactive clones were absent. Autoreactive clonotypes reportedly recurred in blood of same and different patients, not controls.

Material: CD45RA- memory CD4+ T cells from PBMCs. This sequence was found in a human donor with narcolepsy. The J gene is TRBJ1-2, the V gene TRBV7-2, with D unclear. The CDR3 nucleotides read TGTGCCAGCAGCTTACCCCCGGGCTACACCTTC. Protein product: CASSLPPGYTF.